This T cell receptor (beta chain) is from a study of human T cells and chemical hapten exposure. Study as a whole: Alopecia universalis, totalis or areata was present in patients who were mostly female.

A word on this clonotype: Its antigen is not identified.

Unique molecular identifiers were attached to individual cDNA molecules during library preparation. One entry per CDR3 protein, called by TCRdb with MiXCR from the RACE reads. The data hold more than 300,000 distinct CDR3 sequences, with 5% to 6.5% observed a single time. Time point denoted: pre-sensitization, week 0. The treatment is: therapeutic diphenylcyclopropenone sensitization with weekly scalp DPC. Every patch test was put on after a blood sample was taken. Study-wide results and caveats: After DPC sensitization, TCRs above 1 in 1000 frequency showed no change.

Per germline, CDR1 SGHVS and CDR2 FQNEAQ. The V end lost 3 bases, the J end lost 5 bases, and 11 bases lay between the germline ends. This CDR3 comprises 15 residues. This clonotype was obtained from a woman aged 50 to 65 with alopecia areata. Some clones in this sample may be carry-over from other donors' samples. Sequences were derived from whole blood, sampled in connection with sensitization to the hapten diphenylcyclopropenone (DPC). The chain recombines TRBV7-8 with TRBJ1-6; D call uncertain. This chain's CDR3 is CASSLNRGNNSPLHF. The CDR3 nucleotides are TGTGCCAGCAGCTTGAATCGCGGGAATAATTCACCCCTCCACTTT.